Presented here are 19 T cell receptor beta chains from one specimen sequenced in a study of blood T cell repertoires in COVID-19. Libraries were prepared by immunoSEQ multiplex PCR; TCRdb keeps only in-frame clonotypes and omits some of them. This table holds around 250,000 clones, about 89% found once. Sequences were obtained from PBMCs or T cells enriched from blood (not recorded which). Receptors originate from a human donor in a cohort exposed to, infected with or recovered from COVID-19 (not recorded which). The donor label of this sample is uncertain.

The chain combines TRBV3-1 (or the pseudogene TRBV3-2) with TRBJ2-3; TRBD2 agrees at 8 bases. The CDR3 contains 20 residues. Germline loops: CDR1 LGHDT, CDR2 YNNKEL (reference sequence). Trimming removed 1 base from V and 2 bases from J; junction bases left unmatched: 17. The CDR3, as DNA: TGTGCCAGCAGCCAAGTGCGGGGGGCCCACAACATCCCGTTCACAGATACGCAGTATTTT. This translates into CASSQVRGAHNIPFTDTQYF.

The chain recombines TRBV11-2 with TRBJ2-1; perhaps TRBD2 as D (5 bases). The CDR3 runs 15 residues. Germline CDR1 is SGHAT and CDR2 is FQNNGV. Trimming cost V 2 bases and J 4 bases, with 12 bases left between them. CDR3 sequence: CASSLLSSSYNEQFF. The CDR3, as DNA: TGTGCCAGCAGCTTACTTTCTAGCTCATACAATGAGCAGTTCTTC.

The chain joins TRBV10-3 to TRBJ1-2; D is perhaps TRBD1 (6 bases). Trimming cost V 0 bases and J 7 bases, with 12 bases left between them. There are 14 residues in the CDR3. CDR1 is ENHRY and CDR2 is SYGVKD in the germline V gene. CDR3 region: CAISESGTIPGYTF. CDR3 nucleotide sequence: TGTGCCATCAGTGAGTCTGGGACAATACCTGGCTACACCTTC.

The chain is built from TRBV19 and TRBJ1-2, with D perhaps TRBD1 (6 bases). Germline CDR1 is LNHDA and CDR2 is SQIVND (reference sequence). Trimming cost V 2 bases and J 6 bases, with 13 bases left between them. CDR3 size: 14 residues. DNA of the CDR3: TGTGCCAGTAGTATATTCACAGGGAAGAATGGCTACACCTTC. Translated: CASSIFTGKNGYTF.

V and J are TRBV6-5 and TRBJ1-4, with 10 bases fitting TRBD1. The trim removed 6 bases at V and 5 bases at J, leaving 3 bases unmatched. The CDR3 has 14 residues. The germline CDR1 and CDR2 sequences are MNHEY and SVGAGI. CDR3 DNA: TGTGCCAGCAGCCGGGACAGGGGAAATGAAAAACTGTTTTTT. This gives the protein CASSRDRGNEKLFF.

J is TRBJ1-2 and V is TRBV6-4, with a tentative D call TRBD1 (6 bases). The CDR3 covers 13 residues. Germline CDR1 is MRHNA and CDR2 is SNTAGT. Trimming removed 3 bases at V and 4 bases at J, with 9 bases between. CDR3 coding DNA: TGTGCCAGCAGTGAGGGGGCAGGCTATGGCTACACCTTC. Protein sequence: CASSEGAGYGYTF.

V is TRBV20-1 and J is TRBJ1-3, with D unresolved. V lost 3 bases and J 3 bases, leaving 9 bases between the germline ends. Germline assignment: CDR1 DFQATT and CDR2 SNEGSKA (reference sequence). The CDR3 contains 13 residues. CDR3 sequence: CSASPGFGNTIYF. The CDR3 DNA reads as TGCAGTGCTAGTCCGGGGTTTGGAAACACCATATATTTT.

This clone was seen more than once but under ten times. The CDR3 nucleotides are TGTGCCAGCAGCTATAGCCAGACTAGCGGGGGCCTTTCCTACAATGAGCAGTTCTTC. Its translation: CASSYSQTSGGLSYNEQFF. This rearrangement joins TRBV7-9 to TRBJ2-1; 12 nucleotides align to TRBD2. The J segment lost 1 base and the V segment lost 4 bases, leaving 11 bases of the junction unmatched. In germline, CDR1 is SEHNR, CDR2 FQNEAQ (reference sequence). This CDR3 is 19 amino acids long.

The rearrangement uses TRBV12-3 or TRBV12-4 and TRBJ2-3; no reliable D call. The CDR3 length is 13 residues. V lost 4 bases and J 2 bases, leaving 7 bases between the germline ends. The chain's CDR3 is CASSSHHTDTQYF. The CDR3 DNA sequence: TGTGCCAGCAGTTCCCATCACACAGATACGCAGTATTTT.

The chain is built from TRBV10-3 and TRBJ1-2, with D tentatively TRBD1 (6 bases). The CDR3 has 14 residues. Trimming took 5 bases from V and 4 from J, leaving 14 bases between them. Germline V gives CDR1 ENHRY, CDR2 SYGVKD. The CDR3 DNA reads TGTGCCATCAGTTCAGGGGCGAGCTCCTATGGCTACACCTTC. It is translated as CAISSGASSYGYTF.

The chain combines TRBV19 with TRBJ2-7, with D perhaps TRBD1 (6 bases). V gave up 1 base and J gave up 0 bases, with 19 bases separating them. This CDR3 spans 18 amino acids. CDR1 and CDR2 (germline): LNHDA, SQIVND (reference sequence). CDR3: CASSIGLGWDKSSYEQYF. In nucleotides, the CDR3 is TGTGCCAGTAGTATAGGATTGGGTTGGGACAAGAGCTCCTACGAGCAGTACTTC.

The CDR3 DNA is TGTGCCAGCAGCCCGGAGGCCGGGCTATCCACAGATACGCAGTATTTT. As protein: CASSPEAGLSTDTQYF. V and J are TRBV7-8 and TRBJ2-3; tentatively, D is TRBD2 (5 bases). The germline gives CDR1 SGHVS, CDR2 FQNEAQ. V was clipped by 5 bases and J by 2 bases, with 17 bases between them. This CDR3 has 16 amino acids.

CDR3 amino acids: CAISREENTEAFF. The CDR3 coding sequence is TGTGCCATCAGTCGTGAGGAGAACACTGAAGCTTTCTTT. V gene TRBV10-3 combines with J gene TRBJ1-1; D is unclear. Per the germline V gene, CDR1 is ENHRY and CDR2 is SYGVKD. Trimming left V 5 bases short and J 1 base short, with 8 bases between. This CDR3 comprises 13 residues.

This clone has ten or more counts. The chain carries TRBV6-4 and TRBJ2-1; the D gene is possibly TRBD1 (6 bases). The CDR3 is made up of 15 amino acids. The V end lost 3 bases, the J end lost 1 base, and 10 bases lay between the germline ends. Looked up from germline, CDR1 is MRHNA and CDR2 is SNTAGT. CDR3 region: CASSEKGGSYNEQFF. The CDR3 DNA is TGTGCCAGCAGTGAAAAAGGGGGTTCCTACAATGAGCAGTTCTTC.

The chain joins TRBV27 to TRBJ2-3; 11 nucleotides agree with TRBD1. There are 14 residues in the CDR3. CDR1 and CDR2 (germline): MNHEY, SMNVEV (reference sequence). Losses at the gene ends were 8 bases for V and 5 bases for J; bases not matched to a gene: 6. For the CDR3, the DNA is TGTGCCAGCGGTGGACAGGGGGCCGGAGATACGCAGTATTTT. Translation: CASGGQGAGDTQYF.

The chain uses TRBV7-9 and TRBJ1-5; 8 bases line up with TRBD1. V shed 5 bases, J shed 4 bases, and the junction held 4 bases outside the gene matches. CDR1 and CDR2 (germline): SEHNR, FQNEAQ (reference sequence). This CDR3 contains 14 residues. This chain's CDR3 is CASSHGTGNQPQHF. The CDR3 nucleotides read TGTGCCAGCAGCCACGGGACAGGTAATCAGCCCCAGCATTTT.

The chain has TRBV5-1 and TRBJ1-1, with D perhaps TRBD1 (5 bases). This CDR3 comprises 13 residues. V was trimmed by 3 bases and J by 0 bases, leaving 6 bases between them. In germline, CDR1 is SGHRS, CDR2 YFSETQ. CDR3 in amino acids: CASSWDLNTEAFF. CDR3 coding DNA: TGCGCCAGCAGCTGGGACTTGAACACTGAAGCTTTCTTT. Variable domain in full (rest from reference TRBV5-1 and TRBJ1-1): KAGVTQTPRYLIKTRGQQVTLSCSPISGHRSVSWYQQTPGQGLQFLFEYFSETQRNKGNFPGRFSGRQFSNSRSEMNVSTLELGDSALYLCASSWDLNTEAFFGQGTRLTVV.

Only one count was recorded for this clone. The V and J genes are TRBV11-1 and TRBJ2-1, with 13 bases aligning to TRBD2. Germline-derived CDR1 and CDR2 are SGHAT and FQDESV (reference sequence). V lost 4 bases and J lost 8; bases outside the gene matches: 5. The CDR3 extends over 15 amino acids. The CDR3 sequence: CASSSLAGGLDEQFF. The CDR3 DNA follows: TGTGCCAGCAGCTCACTAGCGGGGGGGCTCGATGAGCAGTTCTTC.

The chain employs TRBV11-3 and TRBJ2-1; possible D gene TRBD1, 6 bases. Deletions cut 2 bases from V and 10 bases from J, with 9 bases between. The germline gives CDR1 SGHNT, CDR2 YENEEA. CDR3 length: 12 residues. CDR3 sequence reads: CASSLMGAEQFF. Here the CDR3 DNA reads TGTGCCAGCAGCTTAATGGGGGCCGAGCAGTTCTTC.